The rows below give T cell receptor beta chains drawn from one sample of a study of T-cell memory formation after mild COVID-19. MiXCR, applied by TCRdb to the 5' RACE reads, yields one record per CDR3 protein. The sample includes around 340,000 distinct CDR3 sequences, 12% to 15% of them seen just once. Source material: PBMCs or a T cell subset sorted from them (not recorded which). The receptors come from a man aged 18-30 years who had mild COVID-19 (a few samples of this study predate the infection). Cell type and time point are not known. The CDR3 runs from the conserved cysteine through the conserved F or W. Each record gives: clone size, CDR3 length, D gene, V gene, J gene, CDR3 protein, CDR3 DNA. The D gene is left open where the match is weak. Where a row states a size, it is once, few, many or the class of an expanded clone; other rows omit it.

many	14	NA	TRBV4-3	TRBJ1-1	CASSQDMGNTEAFF	TGCGCCAGCAGCCAAGACATGGGAAACACTGAAGCTTTCTTT
NA	16	NA	TRBV7-9	TRBJ2-3	CASSPRRQTGTDTQYF	TGTGCCAGCAGCCCGAGGCGACAGACAGGCACAGATACGCAGTATTTT
few	15	NA	TRBV7-9	TRBJ2-7	CASSTGDTSSYEQYF	TGTGCCAGCAGCACCGGGGACACATCCTCCTACGAGCAGTACTTC
few	14	NA	TRBV18	TRBJ1-5	CASSPSGGGQPQHF	TGTGCCAGCTCACCTTCCGGAGGAGGTCAGCCCCAGCATTTT
few	13	NA	TRBV29-1	TRBJ2-2	CSAAGSNTGELFF	TGCAGCGCGGCGGGGTCTAACACCGGGGAGCTGTTTTTT
NA	17	NA	TRBV7-9	TRBJ2-3	CASSLYISGLSTDTQYF	TGTGCCAGCAGCTTATATATTTCGGGCCTTAGCACAGATACGCAGTATTTT
many	14	NA	TRBV6-2/TRBV6-3	TRBJ2-3	CASNPWGGPDTQYF	TGTGCCAGCAACCCTTGGGGAGGCCCAGATACGCAGTATTTT
many	16	NA	TRBV12-3/TRBV12-4	TRBJ1-3	CASSPVGRKAGNTIYF	TGTGCCAGCAGCCCGGTGGGCAGGAAGGCTGGAAACACCATATATTTT
few	13	NA	TRBV4-3	TRBJ2-7	CASSQDSMSEQYF	TGCGCCAGCAGCCAAGATTCGATGTCCGAGCAGTACTTC
few	13	TRBD1	TRBV29-1	TRBJ2-7	CSVEAGRGLEQYF	TGCAGCGTTGAAGCGGGCAGGGGGCTCGAGCAGTACTTC
many	13	TRBD1	TRBV7-2	TRBJ2-7	CASSPYRGYEQYF	TGTGCCAGCAGCCCCTACAGGGGGTACGAGCAGTACTTC
NA	16	TRBD2	TRBV18	TRBJ2-5	CASSPVSGGRFETQYF	TGTGCCAGCTCACCGGTTAGCGGGGGACGCTTTGAGACCCAGTACTTC
NA	14	NA	TRBV2	TRBJ2-7	CASRTGRLSCEQYF	TGTGCCAGCAGAACAGGGCGTCTCTCCTGCGAGCAGTACTTC
NA	16	TRBD2	TRBV7-8	TRBJ2-1	CASSLLQRGTYNEQFF	TGTGCCAGCAGTTTACTCCAGCGGGGGACCTACAATGAGCAGTTCTTC
NA	15	NA	TRBV9	TRBJ2-6	CASSVMIYGANVLTF	TGTGCCAGCAGCGTAATGATCTATGGGGCCAACGTCCTGACTTTC
few	16	TRBD1	TRBV6-6	TRBJ1-2	CASSAATGGSNYGYTF	TGTGCCAGCAGTGCAGCTACAGGGGGTTCCAACTATGGCTACACCTTC
many	14	NA	TRBV6-1	TRBJ2-3	CASLWNRGTDTQYF	TGTGCCAGCTTATGGAACAGGGGCACAGATACGCAGTATTTT
NA	17	NA	TRBV15	TRBJ1-5	CATSRARGSYSNQPQHF	TGTGCCACCAGCAGAGCACGAGGTTCCTATAGCAATCAGCCCCAGCATTTT
few	18	NA	TRBV4-1	TRBJ2-3	CASSHQDQGRGPPDTQYF	TGCGCCAGCAGCCACCAAGATCAGGGCAGGGGCCCCCCAGATACGCAGTATTTT
few	13	TRBD1	TRBV9	TRBJ1-1	CASSSNRDREAFF	TGTGCCAGCAGCTCTAACCGGGACAGGGAAGCTTTCTTT
NA	13	NA	TRBV4-3	TRBJ2-3	CASSQDLVTTQYF	TGCGCCAGCAGCCAGGACCTAGTCACTACGCAGTATTTT
many	15	NA	TRBV12-3/TRBV12-4	TRBJ2-4	CASSPDNVAKNIQYF	TGTGCCAGCAGCCCCGACAATGTAGCCAAAAACATTCAGTACTTC
medium-sized	12	NA	TRBV7-2	TRBJ2-1	CASSGRHNEQFF	TGTGCCAGCAGTGGACGGCACAATGAGCAGTTCTTC
NA	17	TRBD2	TRBV12-3/TRBV12-4	TRBJ2-7	CASSPRTSRRIAYEQYF	TGTGCCAGCAGTCCTCGGACTAGCCGGAGGATCGCCTACGAGCAGTACTTC
NA	11	NA	TRBV12-3/TRBV12-4	TRBJ1-4	CASSFVRQLFF	TGTGCCAGCAGTTTTGTACGGCAACTGTTTTTT
few	15	TRBD2	TRBV3-1	TRBJ2-7	CASSRSGMAPYEQYF	TGTGCCAGCAGCCGCAGCGGGATGGCTCCCTACGAGCAGTACTTC
NA	16	TRBD2	TRBV5-1	TRBJ2-3	CASSAGASGGTDTQYF	TGCGCCAGCAGCGCGGGGGCTAGCGGGGGCACAGATACGCAGTATTTT
NA	17	NA	TRBV27	TRBJ1-4	CASSFLPSPTTNEKLFF	TGTGCCAGCAGTTTCCTCCCGAGCCCGACAACTAATGAAAAACTGTTTTTT
NA	17	TRBD1	TRBV10-3	TRBJ2-1	CAISEAEGTGGKHEQFF	TGTGCCATCAGTGAGGCAGAAGGGACAGGGGGAAAGCATGAGCAGTTCTTC
few	15	NA	TRBV24-1	TRBJ1-5	CATSEAQGSNQPQHF	TGTGCCACCAGTGAGGCCCAGGGCAGCAATCAGCCCCAGCATTTT
many	11	TRBD2	TRBV29-1	TRBJ2-7	CSVEDGGEQYF	TGCAGCGTTGAGGACGGGGGGGAGCAGTACTTC
NA	16	NA	TRBV6-5	TRBJ1-3	CASSYTEISSGNTIYF	TGTGCCAGCAGTTACACGGAGATTAGCTCTGGAAACACCATATATTTT
few	15	TRBD2	TRBV3-1	TRBJ2-1	CASSIAGRSYNEQFF	TGTGCCAGCAGCATAGCGGGGCGCTCCTACAATGAGCAGTTCTTC
NA	11	NA	TRBV25-1	TRBJ2-7	CASSVEYEQYF	TGTGCCAGCAGTGTCGAATACGAGCAGTACTTC
few	18	TRBD1	TRBV7-3	TRBJ2-2	CASSLFATGGRNTGELFF	TGTGCCAGCAGCTTATTTGCGACAGGGGGTAGGAACACCGGGGAGCTGTTTTTT
few	14	NA	TRBV5-4	TRBJ1-1	CASSARGGNTEAFF	TGTGCCAGCAGCGCTCGGGGCGGGAACACTGAAGCTTTCTTT
NA	12	TRBD1	TRBV7-9	TRBJ2-7	CATGTGVNEQYF	TGTGCCACCGGGACAGGGGTAAACGAGCAGTACTTC
many	14	NA	TRBV3-1	TRBJ2-5	CASSQTGTGETQYF	TGTGCCAGCAGCCAAACCGGAACGGGGGAGACCCAGTACTTC
NA	16	TRBD1	TRBV9	TRBJ2-5	CASSVAQGQGAETQYF	TGTGCCAGCAGCGTAGCCCAGGGACAGGGGGCTGAGACCCAGTACTTC
NA	17	TRBD1	TRBV7-2	TRBJ2-7	CASSLGLWDRGRHEQYF	TGTGCCAGCAGCTTAGGCCTGTGGGACAGGGGGCGCCACGAGCAGTACTTC
few	14	TRBD1	TRBV4-1	TRBJ2-1	CASSQTTGGGEQFF	TGCGCCAGCAGCCAGACAACAGGGGGCGGTGAGCAGTTCTTC
NA	15	NA	TRBV4-1	TRBJ1-1	CDSSLGPRGGTEAFF	TGCGACAGCAGCCTGGGCCCGCGAGGAGGAACTGAAGCTTTCTTT